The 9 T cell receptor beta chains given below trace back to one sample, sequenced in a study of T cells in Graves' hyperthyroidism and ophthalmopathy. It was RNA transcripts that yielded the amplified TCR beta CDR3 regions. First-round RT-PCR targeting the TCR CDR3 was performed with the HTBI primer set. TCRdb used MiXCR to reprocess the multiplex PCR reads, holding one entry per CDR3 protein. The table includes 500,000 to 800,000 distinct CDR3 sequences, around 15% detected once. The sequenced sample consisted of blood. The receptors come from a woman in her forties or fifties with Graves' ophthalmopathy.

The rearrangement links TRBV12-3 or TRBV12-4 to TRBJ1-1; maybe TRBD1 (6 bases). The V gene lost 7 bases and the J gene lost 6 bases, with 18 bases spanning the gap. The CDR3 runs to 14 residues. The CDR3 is CASKKEGQLSEAFF. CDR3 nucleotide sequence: TGTGCCAGCAAAAAGGAGGGACAACTCTCTGAAGCTTTCTTT.

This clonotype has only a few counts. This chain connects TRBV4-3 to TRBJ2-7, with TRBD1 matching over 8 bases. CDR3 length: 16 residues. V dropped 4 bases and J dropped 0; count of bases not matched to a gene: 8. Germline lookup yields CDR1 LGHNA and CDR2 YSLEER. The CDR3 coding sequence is TGCGCCAGCAGCCGGGGCCGACAGGGGAGCTCCTACGAGCAGTACTTC. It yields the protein CASSRGRQGSSYEQYF.

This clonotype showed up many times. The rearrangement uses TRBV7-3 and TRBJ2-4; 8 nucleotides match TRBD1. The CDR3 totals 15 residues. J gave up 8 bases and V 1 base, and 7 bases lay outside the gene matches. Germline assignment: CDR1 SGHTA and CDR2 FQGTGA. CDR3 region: CASSLNGQGADIQYF. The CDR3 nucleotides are TGTGCCAGCAGCTTAAACGGGCAGGGGGCGGACATTCAGTACTTC.

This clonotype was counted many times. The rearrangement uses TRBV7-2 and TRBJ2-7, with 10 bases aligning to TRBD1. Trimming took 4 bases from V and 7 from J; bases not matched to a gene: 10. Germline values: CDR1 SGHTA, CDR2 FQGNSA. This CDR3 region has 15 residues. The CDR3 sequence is CASSSPGTGVGEQYF. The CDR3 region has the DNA TGTGCCAGCAGCTCTCCCGGGACAGGGGTGGGTGAGCAGTACTTC.

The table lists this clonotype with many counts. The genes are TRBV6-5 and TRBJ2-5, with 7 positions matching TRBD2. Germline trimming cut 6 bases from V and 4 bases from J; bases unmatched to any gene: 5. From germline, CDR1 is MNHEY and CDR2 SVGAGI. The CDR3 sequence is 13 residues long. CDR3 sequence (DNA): TGTGCCAGCAGCTTTCCGGGGGGAGAGACCCAGTACTTC. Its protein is CASSFPGGETQYF.

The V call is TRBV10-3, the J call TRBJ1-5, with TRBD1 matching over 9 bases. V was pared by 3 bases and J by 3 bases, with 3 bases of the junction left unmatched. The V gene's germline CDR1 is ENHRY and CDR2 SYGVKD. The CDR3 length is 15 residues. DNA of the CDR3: TGTGCCATCAGTGAACAGGGGGCTGCCAATCAGCCCCAGCATTTT. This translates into CAISEQGAANQPQHF.

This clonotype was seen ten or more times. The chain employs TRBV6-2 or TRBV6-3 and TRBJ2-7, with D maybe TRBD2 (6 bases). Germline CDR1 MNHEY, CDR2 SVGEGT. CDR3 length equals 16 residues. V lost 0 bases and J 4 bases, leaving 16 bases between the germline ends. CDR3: CASSYSRESTRYEQYF. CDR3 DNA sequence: TGTGCCAGCAGTTACTCCCGGGAGTCGACTAGGTACGAGCAGTACTTC.

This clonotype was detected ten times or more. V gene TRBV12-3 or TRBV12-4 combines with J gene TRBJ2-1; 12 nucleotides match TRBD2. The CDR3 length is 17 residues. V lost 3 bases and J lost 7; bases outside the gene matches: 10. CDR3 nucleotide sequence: TGTGCCAGCAGTTTGTGGCTAGCGGGAGGGCCAACGAATGAGCAGTTCTTC. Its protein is CASSLWLAGGPTNEQFF.

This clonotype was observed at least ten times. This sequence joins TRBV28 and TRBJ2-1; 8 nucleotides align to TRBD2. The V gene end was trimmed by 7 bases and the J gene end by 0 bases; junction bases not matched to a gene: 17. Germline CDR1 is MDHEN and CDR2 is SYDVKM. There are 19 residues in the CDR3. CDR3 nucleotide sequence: TGTGCCAGCACCAACCGTTTTGGGCGACTAGCGTCCTCCTACAATGAGCAGTTCTTC. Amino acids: CASTNRFGRLASSYNEQFF. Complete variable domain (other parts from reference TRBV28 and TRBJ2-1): DVKVTQSSRYLVKRTGEKVFLECVQDMDHENMFWYRQDPGLGLRLIYFSYDVKMKEKGDIPEGYSVSREKKERFSLILESASTNQTSMYLCASTNRFGRLASSYNEQFFGPGTRLTVL.